These 7 T cell receptor beta chains were sequenced from one sample in a study of T cell responses to AZD1222 COVID-19 vaccine. Method: immunoSEQ multiplex PCR; TCRdb's copy keeps in-frame clones and lacks some. The sample holds about 270,000 clones, almost 95% seen once. This specimen was peripheral blood, taken 28 days after the second AZD1222 dose. These receptors all stem from an adult who received the AZD1222 COVID-19 vaccine.

In its sample, this clone was seen once. The rearrangement joins TRBV28 to TRBJ2-4; 7 bases agree with TRBD1. This CDR3 region has 14 residues. CDR1 MDHEN and CDR2 SYDVKM come from the germline V gene. After removal of 3 bases from V and 7 bases from J, the junction contained 6 bases not matched to a gene. The CDR3 protein is CASSFQGGSNIQYF. DNA of the CDR3: TGTGCCAGCAGTTTTCAAGGGGGCAGTAACATTCAGTACTTC.

This rearrangement joins TRBV19 to TRBJ1-2; 7 bases line up with TRBD1. Germline values: CDR1 LNHDA, CDR2 SQIVND (reference sequence). This CDR3 comprises 13 residues. The junction had 10 bases not matched to a gene; V was cut back by 7 bases and J by 8 bases. CDR3 residues: CASISTGAIGYTF. The CDR3 DNA reads TGTGCCAGTATATCAACAGGGGCCATAGGCTACACCTTC.

The V call is TRBV5-6, the J call TRBJ2-7, with D maybe TRBD1 (5 bases). Trimming removed 1 base from V and 1 base from J, with 15 bases in between. This CDR3 is 16 amino acids long. The germline gives CDR1 SGHDT, CDR2 YYEEEE. CDR3 protein: CASSLTGTAASYEQYF. The CDR3 nucleotides read TGTGCCAGCAGCTTGACAGGAACCGCCGCTTCCTACGAGCAGTACTTC.

The chain employs TRBV5-1 and TRBJ1-2, with D perhaps matching TRBD1 (5 bases). This CDR3 is built from 13 residues. Trimming cost V 3 bases and J 10 bases, with 16 bases left between them. CDR1 is SGHRS, CDR2 YFSETQ, per germline. The CDR3 protein is CASSSRDPTLYTF. The CDR3 DNA follows: TGCGCCAGCAGCTCCCGGGACCCGACCCTCTACACCTTC. Looking up the rest from reference TRBV5-1 and TRBJ1-2 gives the full variable domain: KAGVTQTPRYLIKTRGQQVTLSCSPISGHRSVSWYQQTPGQGLQFLFEYFSETQRNKGNFPGRFSGRQFSNSRSEMNVSTLELGDSALYLCASSSRDPTLYTFGSGTRLTVV.

The CDR3 bases are TGTGCCAGCAGCCCGTACGACGCGGGGCCCCAGCATTTT. Its protein is CASSPYDAGPQHF. The J gene is TRBJ1-5, the V gene TRBV6-5, with D hard to call. The germline V gene has CDR1 MNHEY and CDR2 SVGAGI. The CDR3 is 13 residues long. Trimming took off 6 bases at V and 9 bases at J, with 15 bases between the two ends.

The J gene is TRBJ2-7, the V gene TRBV4-1, with 7 nucleotides matching TRBD2. V was pared by 4 bases and J by 5 bases, with 17 bases of the junction left unmatched. The CDR3 sequence is 17 residues long. Looked up from germline, CDR1 is MGHRA and CDR2 is YSYEKL. In DNA, the CDR3 is TGCGCCAGCAGCCTTGGAGGGAGGGCAGGGAATATAGACGAGCAGTACTTC. It is translated as CASSLGGRAGNIDEQYF.

The CDR3 region is CASSQALDNEQYF. The CDR3 DNA reads TGTGCCAGCAGCCAAGCCCTAGACAACGAGCAGTACTTC. The J gene is TRBJ2-7, the V gene TRBV4-2, with no clear D. Germline loops: CDR1 LGHNA, CDR2 YNFKEQ. V dropped 1 base and J dropped 5 bases, with 9 bases sitting between them. The CDR3 consists of 13 residues.